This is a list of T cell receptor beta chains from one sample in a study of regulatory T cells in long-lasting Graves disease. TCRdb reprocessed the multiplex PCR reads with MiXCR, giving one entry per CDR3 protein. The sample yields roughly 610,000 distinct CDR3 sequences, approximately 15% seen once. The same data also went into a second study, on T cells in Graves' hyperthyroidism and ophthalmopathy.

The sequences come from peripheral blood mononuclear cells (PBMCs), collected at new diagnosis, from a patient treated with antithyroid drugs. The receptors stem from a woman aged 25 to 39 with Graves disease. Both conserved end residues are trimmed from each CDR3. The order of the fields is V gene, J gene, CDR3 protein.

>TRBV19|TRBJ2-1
ASSTPVGVSYNEQF
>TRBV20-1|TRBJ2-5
SELASGQETQY
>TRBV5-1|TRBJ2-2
ASSLRKGLAGTGELF
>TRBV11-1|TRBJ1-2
ASSFFLGGAAGYT
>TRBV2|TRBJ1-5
ASQDRGSNQPQH
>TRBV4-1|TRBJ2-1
ASSQAGVRGEQF
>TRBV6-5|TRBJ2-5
ASSYSPLASRETQY
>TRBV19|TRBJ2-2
ASRQNGLAGGTGELF
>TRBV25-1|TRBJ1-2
ASSEPTRGRNGYT
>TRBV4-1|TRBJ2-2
ASSQDRWGQQSSGELF